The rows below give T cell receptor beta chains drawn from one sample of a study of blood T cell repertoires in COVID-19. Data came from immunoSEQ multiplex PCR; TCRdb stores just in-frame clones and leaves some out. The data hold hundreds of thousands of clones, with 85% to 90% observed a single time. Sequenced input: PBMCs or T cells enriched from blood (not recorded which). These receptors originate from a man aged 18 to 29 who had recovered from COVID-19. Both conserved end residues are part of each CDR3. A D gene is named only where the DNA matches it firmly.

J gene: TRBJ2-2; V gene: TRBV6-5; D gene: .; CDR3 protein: CASSYSDGAGELFF
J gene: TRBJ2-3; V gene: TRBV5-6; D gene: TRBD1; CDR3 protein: CASSIRDRGGTQYF
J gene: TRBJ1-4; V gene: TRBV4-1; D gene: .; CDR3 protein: CASSQEWGVREKLFF
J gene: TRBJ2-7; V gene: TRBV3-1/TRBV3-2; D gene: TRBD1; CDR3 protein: CASSQGTGYYEQYF
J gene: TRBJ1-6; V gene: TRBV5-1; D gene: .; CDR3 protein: CASSLDFGNSPLHF
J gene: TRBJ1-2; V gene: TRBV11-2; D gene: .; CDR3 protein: CASSLNRDTSNYGYTF
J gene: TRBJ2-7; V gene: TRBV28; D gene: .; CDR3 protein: CASTSPWTVSYEQYF
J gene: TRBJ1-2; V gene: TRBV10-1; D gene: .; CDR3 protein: CASSENLNYGYTF
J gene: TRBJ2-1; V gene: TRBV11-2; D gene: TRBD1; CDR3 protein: CASSSTGSFNEQFF
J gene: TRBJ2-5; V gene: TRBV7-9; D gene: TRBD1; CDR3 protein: CASSLQGAEETQYF
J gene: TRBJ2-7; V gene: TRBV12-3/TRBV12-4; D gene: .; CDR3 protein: CASSFGRSYEQYF
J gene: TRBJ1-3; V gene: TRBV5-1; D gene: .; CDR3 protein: CASKGDSGNTIYF
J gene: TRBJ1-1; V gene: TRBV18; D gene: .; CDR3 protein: CASSPVRRGGDTEAFF
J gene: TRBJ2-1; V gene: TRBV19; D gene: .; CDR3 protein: CASSFGGKGYNEQFF
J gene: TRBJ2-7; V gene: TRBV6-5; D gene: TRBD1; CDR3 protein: CASSTRQGGYEQYF
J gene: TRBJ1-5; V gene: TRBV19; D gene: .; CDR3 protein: CASSIYRGNQPQHF
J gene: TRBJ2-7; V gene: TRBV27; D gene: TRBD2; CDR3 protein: CASSREAYYEQYF